Presented here are 14 T cell receptor beta chains from one specimen sequenced in a study of cytomegalovirus exposure and HLA in healthy donors. Primers for the PCR totalled 60 Vbeta and 13 Jbeta. Some clones are missing from TCRdb's copy, which holds only in-frame ones; the method was immunoSEQ multiplex PCR. The sample carries about 140,000 clones, about 75% recorded once. Input material: PBMCs. The receptor set was obtained from a man aged 55-75 years in good health and CMV-seronegative.

Only a few counts were recorded for this clone. The chain carries TRBV29-1 and TRBJ2-1; TRBD1 matches at 9 bases. Germline V gene sequence: CDR1 SQVTM, CDR2 ANQGSEA. This CDR3 has 15 residues. V trimming: 6 bases; J trimming: 1 base; junction bases outside the gene matches: 7. The CDR3 DNA reads as TGCAGCGTCCACCCGGGACAGGGTTCCTACAATGAGCAGTTCTTC. This gives the protein CSVHPGQGSYNEQFF.

The V gene is TRBV27, the J gene TRBJ2-1; 10 nucleotides match TRBD2. The V segment lost 4 bases and the J segment 3 bases; nucleotides outside the gene matches: 12. The CDR3 runs to 18 residues. From germline, CDR1 is MNHEY and CDR2 SMNVEV (reference sequence). Here the CDR3 DNA reads TGTGCCAGCAGTTGGGCTAGCGGGAGCAACGTAGGCTACAATGAGCAGTTCTTC. Protein product: CASSWASGSNVGYNEQFF.

In nucleotides, the CDR3 is TGCAGCGTTCCCGGAGCGGGTCGGACAGATACGCAGTATTTT. It encodes CSVPGAGRTDTQYF. The chain links TRBV29-1 to TRBJ2-3; D is possibly TRBD2 (6 bases). V was pared by 5 bases and J by 3 bases, with 15 bases between. This CDR3 is 14 amino acids long. Germline-derived CDR1 and CDR2 are SQVTM and ANQGSEA.

The rearrangement links TRBV5-1 to TRBJ2-1, with 9 nucleotides matching TRBD2. With V trimmed by 0 bases and J by 5 bases, 3 bases remained unmatched. The CDR3 has 15 residues. Germline V CDR1 and CDR2: SGHRS, YFSETQ. The CDR3 reads CASSLVAGDDNEQFF. CDR3 sequence (DNA): TGCGCCAGCAGCTTGGTAGCGGGAGACGACAATGAGCAGTTCTTC.

The chain is built from TRBV5-1 and TRBJ1-1; maybe TRBD1 (6 bases). Germline values: CDR1 SGHRS, CDR2 YFSETQ. The CDR3 covers 14 residues. V gave up 3 bases and J gave up 0 bases, with 9 bases separating them. CDR3: CASSYGQLNTEAFF. CDR3 DNA: TGCGCCAGCAGCTATGGACAGTTGAACACTGAAGCTTTCTTT.

The DNA of the CDR3 is TGTGCCAGCAGCCCAGGGACAGGGGAGAACACTGAAGCTTTCTTT. Translating gives CASSPGTGENTEAFF. This chain connects TRBV5-4 to TRBJ1-1; 10 bases map to TRBD1. In germline, CDR1 is SGHNT, CDR2 YYREEE (reference sequence). The CDR3 is 15 residues long. The V segment lost 4 bases and the J segment 1 base; nucleotides outside the gene matches: 4. Together with reference TRBV5-4 and TRBJ1-1, the CDR3 gives the full variable domain: ETGVTQSPTHLIKTRGQQVTLRCSSQSGHNTVSWYQQALGQGPQFIFQYYREEENGRGNFPPRFSGLQFPNYSSELNVNALELDDSALYLCASSPGTGENTEAFFGQGTRLTVV.

The sample holds one count of this clone. The J gene is TRBJ2-5, the V gene TRBV7-3, with 8 bases identical to TRBD1. Judging by the DNA end, TRBJ2-7 fits better; the J call may be wrong. The germline V gene has CDR1 SGHTA and CDR2 FQGTGA. This CDR3 comprises 14 residues. The CDR3 DNA is TGTGCCAGGCGACCGGGACAGGTCCACTACGAGCAGTACTTC. Protein sequence: CARRPGQVHYEQYF.

This clone appeared a few times. The chain links TRBV7-2 to TRBJ1-1, with D perhaps TRBD1 (5 bases). Germline CDR1 is SGHTA and CDR2 is FQGNSA. V was trimmed by 3 bases and J by 10 bases, leaving 15 bases between them. The CDR3 totals 13 residues. The CDR3 sequence: CASSFSGGTRAFF. In nucleotides, the CDR3 is TGTGCCAGCAGCTTTTCCGGGGGGACTCGAGCTTTCTTT.

The chain recombines TRBV30 with TRBJ1-1, with a possible D match to TRBD1 (5 bases). The length of the CDR3 is 12 residues. Germline V gene data show CDR1 as GTSNPN and CDR2 as SVGIG (reference sequence). Trimming shortened V by 1 base and J by 10 bases, and 13 bases separated the two germline ends. The CDR3 loop is CAWSETGLTAFF. The CDR3 DNA is TGTGCCTGGAGTGAAACAGGCTTGACAGCTTTCTTT.

The V gene is TRBV10-3, the J gene TRBJ1-3, with 10 bases aligning to TRBD1. The germline gives CDR1 ENHRY, CDR2 SYGVKD. V gave up 3 bases and J gave up 4 bases; unmatched junction bases: 6. The CDR3 covers 16 residues. The CDR3 bases are TGTGCCATCAGTGAACCGGGACAGGGGTCCGGAAACACCATATATTTT. Protein: CAISEPGQGSGNTIYF.

The chain carries TRBV14 and TRBJ2-4; a possible D gene is TRBD2 (7 bases). CDR1 and CDR2 from the germline V gene are SGHDN and FVKESK. Trimming left V 6 bases short and J 6 bases short, with 21 bases between. CDR3 length: 16 amino acids. The CDR3 loop is CASSLGRGRGGNIQYF. In nucleotides, the CDR3 is TGTGCCAGCAGTCTGGGGAGGGGGAGAGGAGGAAACATTCAGTACTTC.

The gene calls are TRBV19 and TRBJ1-5; tentative D call: TRBD1 (6 bases). Germline CDR1 LNHDA, CDR2 SQIVND (reference sequence). This CDR3 is 15 amino acids long. With 6 bases removed from V and 6 bases from J, the gap between germline ends came to 18 bases. CDR3 nucleotides: TGTGCCAGTAGCCCGGACAGTGCCGGCGGTCAGCCCCAGCATTTT. It encodes CASSPDSAGGQPQHF. The full variable domain, in which reference TRBV19 and TRBJ1-5 provide the parts outside the CDR3, is DGGITQSPKYLFRKEGQNVTLSCEQNLNHDAMYWYRQDPGQGLRLIYYSQIVNDFQKGDIAEGYSVSREKKESFPLTVTSAQKNPTAFYLCASSPDSAGGQPQHFGDGTRLSIL.

To note about this clone: The sample has other DNA sequences that encode this CDR3 too. J is TRBJ1-1 and V is TRBV5-4; TRBD1 agrees at 7 bases. This CDR3 region has 14 residues. V was pared by 2 bases and J by 2 bases, with 3 bases of the junction left unmatched. Germline loops: CDR1 SGHNT, CDR2 YYREEE (reference sequence). Here the CDR3 DNA reads TGTGCCAGCAGCTTACAGGGGAAAAACACTGAAGCTTTCTTT. It yields the protein CASSLQGKNTEAFF.

The V gene is TRBV21-1, the J gene TRBJ1-1. TRBV21-1 is designated a pseudogene. The CDR3 is 13 amino acids. CDR3 in DNA: TGTGCCAGCAGCAAAGCCGGGAGGGGTGAAGCTTTCTTT. It translates to CASSKAGRGEAFF.